Following are 6 T cell receptor beta chains from one sample sequenced in a study of blood T cell repertoires in COVID-19 (dated by TCRdb to the early 2020s). The receptor library was made with the immunoSEQ multiplex PCR assay. TCRdb's version of the immuneACCESS table is confined to in-frame rearrangements and falls short of the full clone set. An unresolved V gene accounts for under half of the shortfall where checked; the remainder is of unknown origin. The sample table shows tens of thousands of clones, and roughly 80% are seen once. The top ten constitute 2.5% to 4% of the sample. Sequencing was done on a sample of peripheral blood. These receptors all come from a man between 70 and 80 years old with COVID-19, enrolled during active disease.

The rearrangement joins TRBV19 to TRBJ1-5, with 8 nucleotides matching TRBD1. The CDR3 has 13 amino acids. V dropped 4 bases and J dropped 6; count of bases not matched to a gene: 2. Germline V gene data show CDR1 as LNHDA and CDR2 as SQIVND (reference sequence). Written as DNA, the CDR3 is TGTGCCAGTAGTAGGACAGGGATTCAGCCCCAGCATTTT. Its protein product is CASSRTGIQPQHF.

A note on this clone: Sequence at one end of the junction differs from germline and may be a read error. The CDR3 is CASSQDKETPLLHF. The CDR3, as DNA: TGCGCCAGCAGCCAAGACAAAGAGACACCCCTTCTGCACTTC. The chain links TRBV4-3 to TRBJ2-7; D call uncertain. The CDR3 consists of 14 residues. Germline loops: CDR1 LGHNA, CDR2 YSLEER.

The chain combines TRBV9 with TRBJ2-7; 11 bases fit TRBD2. Looked up from germline, CDR1 is SGDLS and CDR2 is YYNGEE. With 0 bases clipped from V and 1 base from J, the junction kept 9 bases outside the gene matches. The CDR3 totals 18 residues. In nucleotides, the CDR3 is TGTGCCAGCAGCGTAGCCCCTACCGGGACTAGCGGTTCCTACGAGCAGTACTTC. Translating it yields CASSVAPTGTSGSYEQYF.

The chain is built from TRBV15 and TRBJ2-1; 8 bases fit TRBD2. Germline CDR1 reads LNHNV; CDR2 reads YYDKDF (reference sequence). V shed 3 bases and J 6 bases; nucleotides not matched to a gene: 13. This CDR3 spans 17 amino acids. CDR3 sequence (DNA): TGTGCCACCAGCAGCGGGTTTTTATTGAGCGGGAGCAATGAGCAGTTCTTC. It yields the protein CATSSGFLLSGSNEQFF.

The genes are TRBV4-3 and TRBJ2-1; D possibly corresponds to TRBD2 (6 bases). This CDR3 is 14 amino acids long. CDR1 is LGHNA, CDR2 YSLEER, per germline. V lost 4 bases, J lost 5 bases, and 12 bases lay in between. This CDR3 reads CASSPILANNEQFF. The CDR3 nucleotides read TGCGCCAGCAGCCCGATCCTAGCGAACAATGAGCAGTTCTTC.

This clone was detected once. The genes are TRBV7-2 and TRBJ2-3, with 9 bases fitting TRBD1. Germline trimming cut 2 bases from V and 11 bases from J; bases unmatched to any gene: 5. This CDR3 is 13 amino acids long. The germline V gene encodes CDR1 SGHTA and CDR2 FQGNSA. CDR3 in DNA: TGTGCCAGCAGCTTAACCGGACAGGGGTGGCAGTATTTT. Protein product: CASSLTGQGWQYF.